The clone carrying this TCR beta chain has more than one count but fewer than ten. Its antigen is still unknown. The CDR3 totals 14 residues. The V and J ends lost 3 bases and 14 bases, in that order; junction bases with no gene match: 10. The data are from a study of spatial heterogeneity in lung cancer. Looking at the study overall: Patients with untreated early-stage non-small cell lung cancer, numbering 55 to 75, were the donors. Sequencing of follow-up PBMC samples took place when they were available, at a median of around two years after resection. Findings and limits, study-wide: At resection, ubiquitous expanded tumor TCRs appeared in blood more than at follow-up.

Time point reported: blood at routine non-recurrence follow-up after resection. TCRs were sequenced from unsorted whole RNA of tumor, nontumor lung or PBMC. On each TCR cDNA molecule, a unique molecular identifier was present. TCRdb reanalysed the 5' RACE reads using MiXCR and keeps one entry per CDR3 protein. In the table there are about 120,000 distinct CDR3 sequences, 9% to 15% of which are singletons. This chain uses TRBV12-3 or TRBV12-4 with TRBJ2-3; TRBD2 matches at 11 bases. The receptor comes from a male donor with early-stage non-small cell lung cancer. Sequences were derived from PBMCs, sampled at follow-up. The CDR3 region has the DNA TGTGCCAGCAGTTTGTCTAGCGGGGGGCCGGGGAGGTATTTT. It encodes CASSLSSGGPGRYF.